The 20 T cell receptor beta chains reported below all come from one sample, sequenced in a study of blood T cell repertoires in COVID-19. The protocol was immunoSEQ multiplex PCR, while the TCRdb copy is restricted to in-frame clones and leaves out a portion. The sample yields 50,000 to 75,000 clones, over 75% seen once. Sample: peripheral blood. The origin of the receptors is a man older than 75 in a cohort sampled during active COVID-19.

The chain links TRBV7-3 to TRBJ2-2; a weak D match, TRBD1 (7 bases). Trimming stripped 6 bases from V and 2 bases from J, with 13 bases between. The CDR3 totals 15 residues. Germline V gene data show CDR1 as SGHTA and CDR2 as FQGTGA. The DNA for the CDR3 is TGTGCCAGCAGGGGGGGACAGAGCAACACCGGGGAGCTGTTTTTT. The encoded protein is CASRGGQSNTGELFF.

V is TRBV11-3 and J is TRBJ2-1; possibly TRBD2 for D (5 bases). V lost 1 base to trimming and J lost 3 bases, with 10 bases between them. The CDR3 is made up of 15 amino acids. Germline V lookup: CDR1 SGHNT, CDR2 YENEEA. Here the CDR3 reads CASSLGNGLYNEQFF. CDR3 coding DNA: TGTGCCAGCAGCTTAGGTAACGGACTCTACAATGAGCAGTTCTTC.

As for this clone: Within the sample, other DNA sequences also encode this same CDR3. The chain joins TRBV5-1 to TRBJ2-3; 11 nucleotides line up with TRBD2. Unmatched junction bases numbered 3, after V lost 0 bases and J lost 3 bases. Germline loops: CDR1 SGHRS, CDR2 YFSETQ. This CDR3 spans 16 amino acids. CDR3 DNA sequence: TGCGCCAGCAGCTTGGATCTAGCGGGGGGAACAGATACGCAGTATTTT. It translates to CASSLDLAGGTDTQYF.

The chain recombines TRBV19 with TRBJ1-5, with TRBD1 identical over 9 bases. The CDR3 contains 14 residues. V lost 4 bases, J lost 6 bases, and 4 bases stayed unmatched. Germline V CDR1 and CDR2: LNHDA, SQIVND (reference sequence). Here the CDR3 reads CASSTTGGSQPQHF. CDR3 coding DNA: TGTGCCAGTAGTACCACAGGGGGCTCTCAGCCCCAGCATTTT.

This chain connects TRBV6-6 to TRBJ1-5; 8 bases match TRBD1. V gave up 4 bases and J gave up 6 bases; unmatched junction bases: 2. This CDR3 has 13 amino acids. Germline CDR1 and CDR2: MNHNY and SVGAGI (reference sequence). The CDR3: CASSSDRVQPQHF. The DNA of the CDR3 is TGTGCCAGCAGTTCGGACAGGGTTCAGCCCCAGCATTTT.

DNA for the CDR3: TGCGCCAGCTTTGGCAGGGGAGAAAGTGACACTGAAGCTTTCTTT. Amino acid sequence: CASFGRGESDTEAFF. The genes are TRBV10-1 and TRBJ1-1, with D possibly being TRBD1 (6 bases). Per the germline V gene, CDR1 is WNHNN and CDR2 is SYGVQD (reference sequence). The V end was cut by 8 bases, the J end by 3 bases, with 19 bases between. The CDR3 has 15 residues.

V usage is TRBV3-1 (or the pseudogene TRBV3-2) and J usage is TRBJ2-1; 11 bases map to TRBD2. Germline trimming cut 1 base from V and 9 bases from J; bases unmatched to any gene: 2. Germline CDR1 reads LGHDT; CDR2 reads YNNKEL (reference sequence). The CDR3 loop spans 14 amino acids. The DNA for the CDR3 is TGTGCCAGCAGCCAAGGGACTAGCGGGTCTGAGCAGTTCTTC. This sequence encodes CASSQGTSGSEQFF.

The gene calls are TRBV3-1 (or the pseudogene TRBV3-2) and TRBJ2-1, with D possibly TRBD2 on 6 matching bases. The CDR3 runs 15 residues. Germline assignment: CDR1 LGHDT and CDR2 YNNKEL (reference sequence). Trimming pared 4 bases from V and 0 bases from J, leaving 10 bases between. This CDR3 is CASSPQGLSYNEQFF. The CDR3 region has the DNA TGTGCCAGCAGCCCTCAGGGACTCTCCTACAATGAGCAGTTCTTC.

V and J are TRBV6-5 and TRBJ1-6; 10 positions match TRBD1. The CDR3 extends over 14 amino acids. The V gene end was trimmed by 6 bases and the J gene end by 8 bases; junction bases not matched to a gene: 4. The germline V gene encodes CDR1 MNHEY and CDR2 SVGAGI. The DNA of the CDR3 is TGTGCCAGCAGCCCCGGGACAGGGGATTCACCCCTCCACTTT. Translation: CASSPGTGDSPLHF.

In its sample, this clone was seen a few times. At one end the junction does not follow the germline gene, possibly because of a read error. J is TRBJ2-7 and V is TRBV15, with 9 nucleotides matching TRBD1. The germline V gene has CDR1 LNHNV and CDR2 YYDKDF (reference sequence). The CDR3 has 12 amino acids. The CDR3 here is CATSTGGVEQYF. The CDR3 DNA follows: TGTGCCACGAGCACAGGGGGCGTCGAGCAGTACTTC.

The rearrangement links TRBV10-3 to TRBJ2-7, with D tentatively TRBD2 (5 bases). Deletions cut 2 bases from V and 3 bases from J, with 11 bases between. The V gene's germline CDR1 is ENHRY and CDR2 SYGVKD. The CDR3 runs 14 residues. The CDR3 sequence is CAISEAGMGYEQYF. DNA for the CDR3: TGTGCCATCAGTGAGGCGGGTATGGGCTACGAGCAGTACTTC.

The chain carries TRBV11-2 and TRBJ2-3, with D possibly matching TRBD1 (5 bases). In germline, CDR1 is SGHAT, CDR2 FQNNGV. The CDR3 totals 15 residues. Trimming removed 0 bases from V and 4 bases from J, with 11 bases in between. For the CDR3, the DNA is TGTGCCAGCAGCTTAGAGTCAGGGATTTCAGATACGCAGTATTTT. This encodes CASSLESGISDTQYF.

V is TRBV12-3 or TRBV12-4 and J is TRBJ1-2; TRBD1 agrees at 7 bases. There are 12 residues in the CDR3. V was pared by 2 bases and J by 6 bases, with 0 bases of the junction left unmatched. This chain's CDR3 is CASSLQGDGYTF. The CDR3 nucleotides are TGTGCCAGCAGTTTACAGGGGGATGGCTACACCTTC.

This clone was seen once. V and J are TRBV9 and TRBJ2-2; D perhaps matches TRBD1 (6 bases). CDR3 length: 18 residues. The germline CDR1 and CDR2 sequences are SGDLS and YYNGEE. Trimming took off 0 bases at V and 4 bases at J, with 19 bases between the two ends. CDR3 loop: CASSVEGVLDGTTGELFF. CDR3 DNA: TGTGCCAGCAGCGTAGAGGGGGTACTGGACGGGACCACCGGGGAGCTGTTTTTT.

The chain is built from TRBV10-1 and TRBJ2-3; 9 positions agree with TRBD2. This CDR3 contains 14 residues. Unmatched junction bases numbered 2, after V lost 4 bases and J lost 3 bases. Germline V CDR1 and CDR2: WNHNN, SYGVQD (reference sequence). CDR3 sequence (DNA): TGCGCCAGCAGTGGAGCGGGAGGTACAGATACGCAGTATTTT. Translation: CASSGAGGTDTQYF.

This chain uses TRBV6-4 with TRBJ2-3; D might be TRBD2 (6 bases). V shed 4 bases and J shed 6 bases, with 20 bases lying between them. The V gene's germline CDR1 is MRHNA and CDR2 SNTAGT. CDR3 length: 16 amino acids. The CDR3 protein is CASSVEGLLAGDTQYF. The CDR3 nucleotides are TGTGCCAGCAGTGTGGAGGGGCTACTAGCAGGGGATACGCAGTATTTT.

V usage is TRBV7-9 and J usage is TRBJ1-6, with D maybe TRBD1 (6 bases). The CDR3 length is 18 residues. The V gene lost 2 bases and the J gene lost 0 bases, with 14 bases spanning the gap. The germline V gene encodes CDR1 SEHNR and CDR2 FQNEAQ (reference sequence). The CDR3 loop is CASSLIQGAGSYNSPLHF. In DNA, the CDR3 is TGTGCCAGCAGCTTAATACAGGGCGCCGGCTCCTATAATTCACCCCTCCACTTT. The full variable domain, with the rest looked up from reference TRBV7-9 and TRBJ1-6, is DTGVSQNPRHKITKRGQNVTFRCDPISEHNRLYWYRQTLGQGPEFLTYFQNEAQLEKSRLLSDRFSAERPKGSFSTLEIQRTEQGDSAMYLCASSLIQGAGSYNSPLHFGNGTRLTVT.

This clone came up once. CDR3 sequence (DNA): TGTGCCAGCAGCTTAGGGGCAGGGGGCACCTACGAGCAGTACTTC. It yields the protein CASSLGAGGTYEQYF. The chain is built from TRBV7-2 and TRBJ2-7, with 8 bases that match TRBD1. Germline trimming cut 1 base from V and 2 bases from J; bases unmatched to any gene: 4. Germline V gene data show CDR1 as SGHTA and CDR2 as FQGNSA. The CDR3 totals 15 residues.

V is TRBV18 and J is TRBJ1-3; no definite D call. In germline, CDR1 is KGHSH, CDR2 LQKENI. This CDR3 region has 15 residues. Trimming took 2 bases from V and 1 from J, leaving 9 bases between them. CDR3: CASSPSEVSGNTIYF. For the CDR3, the DNA is TGTGCCAGCTCACCATCTGAGGTATCTGGAAACACCATATATTTT.

This chain links TRBV10-3 with TRBJ2-7; 7 positions agree with TRBD2. CDR1 ENHRY and CDR2 SYGVKD come from the germline V gene. This CDR3 has 13 amino acids. The V segment lost 4 bases and the J segment 5 bases; nucleotides outside the gene matches: 5. The CDR3 DNA reads as TGTGCCATCAGTGCAGCCGGGGGGAACGAGCAGTACTTC. Its translation is CAISAAGGNEQYF.